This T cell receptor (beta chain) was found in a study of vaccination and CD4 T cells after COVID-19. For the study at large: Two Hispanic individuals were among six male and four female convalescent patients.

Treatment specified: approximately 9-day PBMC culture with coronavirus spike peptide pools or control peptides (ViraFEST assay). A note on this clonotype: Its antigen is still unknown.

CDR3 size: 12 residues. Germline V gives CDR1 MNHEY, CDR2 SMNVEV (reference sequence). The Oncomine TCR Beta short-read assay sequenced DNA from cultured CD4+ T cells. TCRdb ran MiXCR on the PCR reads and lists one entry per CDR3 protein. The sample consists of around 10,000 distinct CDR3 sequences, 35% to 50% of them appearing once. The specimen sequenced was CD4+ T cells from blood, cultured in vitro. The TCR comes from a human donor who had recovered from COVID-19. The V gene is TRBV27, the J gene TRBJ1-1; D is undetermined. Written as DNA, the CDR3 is TGTGCTCAGCGGGAAATGCACACTGAAGCTTTCTTT. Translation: CAQREMHTEAFF.